The 19 T cell receptor beta chains presented below share a single source sample, sequenced in a study of cytomegalovirus exposure and HLA in healthy donors. With 60 Vbeta and 13 Jbeta primers, the PCR was carried out. The protocol was immunoSEQ multiplex PCR, while the TCRdb copy is restricted to in-frame clones and leaves out a portion. The sample lists approximately 100,000 clones, about two thirds occurring once. Sequenced sample: PBMCs. The receptor source for this set is a female donor in good health and CMV-seronegative.

This sequence joins TRBV15 and TRBJ2-7, with D possibly TRBD2 on 5 matching bases. The germline gives CDR1 LNHNV, CDR2 YYDKDF (reference sequence). The CDR3 contains 16 residues. The V end lost 1 base, the J end lost 3 bases, and 16 bases lay between the germline ends. The CDR3 spells CATSRVLAFGHYEQYF. DNA of the CDR3: TGTGCCACCAGCAGAGTTCTAGCATTCGGGCACTACGAGCAGTACTTC.

This chain connects TRBV4-2 to TRBJ2-3; TRBD2 agrees at 8 bases. J gave up 5 bases and V 1 base, and 8 bases lay outside the gene matches. CDR1 and CDR2 from the germline V gene are LGHNA and YNFKEQ. This CDR3 spans 16 amino acids. The DNA for the CDR3 is TGTGCCAGCAGCCAAGGGATCGCGGGAGGACGAGATACGCAGTATTTT. This codes for CASSQGIAGGRDTQYF.

V gene TRBV28 combines with J gene TRBJ2-1; 10 bases align to TRBD2. Germline V gene sequence: CDR1 MDHEN, CDR2 SYDVKM. The CDR3 covers 16 residues. V lost 6 bases to trimming and J lost 5 bases; unmatched junction nucleotides: 10. CDR3 sequence reads: CASSPVTSGLNNEQFF. The CDR3 coding sequence is TGTGCCAGCAGCCCCGTGACTAGCGGGCTAAACAATGAGCAGTTCTTC.

This chain joins TRBV6-4 and TRBJ2-2; 8 nucleotides match TRBD1. Germline-derived CDR1 and CDR2 are MRHNA and SNTAGT. Trimming removed 3 bases from V and 6 bases from J; junction bases left unmatched: 6. CDR3 length equals 15 residues. CDR3 DNA sequence: TGTGCCAGCAGTGAATCCCAGGGGGCATCCGGGGAGCTGTTTTTT. Its translation: CASSESQGASGELFF.

The genes are TRBV9 and TRBJ2-1; the D gene is possibly TRBD1 (6 bases). V was clipped by 7 bases and J by 0 bases, with 14 bases between them. CDR1 and CDR2 (germline): SGDLS, YYNGEE. CDR3 length: 15 residues. This chain's CDR3 is CASGFRDNSYNEQFF. The CDR3 nucleotides read TGTGCCAGCGGCTTTCGGGACAACTCCTACAATGAGCAGTTCTTC.

This rearrangement joins TRBV11-3 to TRBJ2-1; tentatively, D is TRBD1 (6 bases). Germline V CDR1 and CDR2: SGHNT, YENEEA. This CDR3 has 13 amino acids. Trimming cost V 5 bases and J 9 bases, with 14 bases left between them. The CDR3 DNA sequence: TGTGCCAGCAGCCTTGAACAGGGAATTGAGCAGTTCTTC. Protein product: CASSLEQGIEQFF.

The chain is built from TRBV7-9 and TRBJ1-1, with unresolved D. Germline CDR1 is SEHNR and CDR2 is FQNEAQ (reference sequence). The CDR3 spans 15 residues. V was clipped by 9 bases and J by 0 bases, with 17 bases between them. The CDR3, as DNA: TGTGCCAGTGATCTCGGAGATTTCATGAACACTGAAGCTTTCTTT. It specifies CASDLGDFMNTEAFF.

In this sample, this clone turned up once. CDR3 protein: CSVAVRTGISRTGNEQFF. DNA of the CDR3: TGCAGCGTTGCGGTGAGGACAGGGATTTCGCGGACCGGTAATGAGCAGTTCTTC. The genes are TRBV29-1 and TRBJ2-1; TRBD1 aligns across 8 bases. From germline, CDR1 is SQVTM and CDR2 ANQGSEA. The CDR3 runs 18 residues. The V gene end was trimmed by 4 bases and the J gene end by 7 bases; junction bases not matched to a gene: 21.

This clone showed up just a few times. This chain joins TRBV7-2 and TRBJ2-3; tentatively, D is TRBD1 (6 bases). This CDR3 contains 18 residues. V was pared by 1 base and J by 0 bases, with 17 bases between. The V gene's germline CDR1 is SGHTA and CDR2 FQGNSA. CDR3 nucleotides: TGTGCCAGCAGCTTAGGTCCCGGGACAATTACTAGCACAGATACGCAGTATTTT. This translates into CASSLGPGTITSTDTQYF. The variable domain in full, completed from reference TRBV7-2 and TRBJ2-3, reads GAGVSQSPSNKVTEKGKDVELRCDPISGHTALYWYRQSLGQGLEFLIYFQGNSAPDKSGLPSDRFSAERTGGSVSTLTIQRTQQEDSAVYLCASSLGPGTITSTDTQYFGPGTRLTVL.

This sequence joins TRBV7-6 and TRBJ2-7, with 8 bases fitting TRBD2. Trimming cost V 0 bases and J 4 bases; bases outside gene matches: 5. Germline loops: CDR1 SGHVS, CDR2 FNYEAQ. The CDR3 is 15 amino acids. The CDR3 loop is CASSLAGSSGYEQYF. As DNA, the CDR3 is TGTGCCAGCAGCTTAGCGGGGTCTAGCGGGTACGAGCAGTACTTC.

The V gene is TRBV28, the J gene TRBJ1-5; 9 positions match TRBD1. This CDR3 region has 13 residues. The germline gives CDR1 MDHEN, CDR2 SYDVKM. V was clipped by 8 bases and J by 6 bases; unmatched bases: 5. Written as DNA, the CDR3 is TGTGCCAGCCACACAGGGGGCACTCAGCCCCAGCATTTT. Translation: CASHTGGTQPQHF.

The chain combines TRBV7-9 with TRBJ2-1; 8 bases align to TRBD2. Per the germline V gene, CDR1 is SEHNR and CDR2 is FQNEAQ (reference sequence). V shed 0 bases, J shed 5 bases, and the junction held 6 bases outside the gene matches. The CDR3 loop spans 16 amino acids. The CDR3 here is CASSLAAAGGDNEQFF. DNA of the CDR3: TGTGCCAGCAGCTTAGCGGCGGCGGGAGGAGACAATGAGCAGTTCTTC. Together with reference TRBV7-9 and TRBJ2-1, the CDR3 gives the full variable domain: DTGVSQNPRHKITKRGQNVTFRCDPISEHNRLYWYRQTLGQGPEFLTYFQNEAQLEKSRLLSDRFSAERPKGSFSTLEIQRTEQGDSAMYLCASSLAAAGGDNEQFFGPGTRLTVL.

The V and J genes are TRBV19 and TRBJ2-1; TRBD2 might be the D (5 bases). The CDR3 is made up of 17 amino acids. Between the trimmed V and J ends, which lost 2 bases and 6 bases, there was a span of 20 bases. In germline, CDR1 is LNHDA, CDR2 SQIVND (reference sequence). The CDR3 DNA sequence: TGTGCCAGTAGTATATTTGCAGGTTTGCGGGTCCCCAATGAGCAGTTCTTC. The encoded protein is CASSIFAGLRVPNEQFF.

A remark on this clone: Other DNA sequences in the same sample also yield this CDR3. V is TRBV29-1 and J is TRBJ1-1; 12 bases agree with TRBD1. This CDR3 region has 14 residues. Germline V CDR1 and CDR2: SQVTM, ANQGSEA. The trim removed 3 bases at V and 5 bases at J, leaving 4 bases unmatched. CDR3 nucleotide sequence: TGCAGCGTTGATTGGGACAGGGGGCGAACTGAAGCTTTCTTT. Translation gives CSVDWDRGRTEAFF.

V gene TRBV5-1 combines with J gene TRBJ2-7, with TRBD2 matching over 13 bases. Germline CDR1 reads SGHRS; CDR2 reads YFSETQ. The CDR3 length is 15 residues. The V and J ends lost 4 bases and 6 bases, in that order; junction bases with no gene match: 7. The CDR3 reads CASSDTSGRATEQYF. DNA of the CDR3: TGCGCCAGCAGCGATACTAGCGGGAGGGCTACCGAGCAGTACTTC.

This sequence joins TRBV12-5 and TRBJ2-7, with D possibly matching TRBD2 (6 bases). This CDR3 has 14 residues. CDR1 and CDR2 (germline): LGHNT, FRNRAP. The germline V and J ends were trimmed by 5 bases and 2 bases, with 13 bases remaining between them. CDR3 bases: TGTGCTAGTGGTACCCCGGGACTCGCCTACGAGCAGTACTTC. This translates into CASGTPGLAYEQYF.

This clone was seen more than once but under ten times. V gene TRBV5-8 combines with J gene TRBJ2-1; 9 positions match TRBD2. V shed 5 bases, J shed 3 bases, and the junction held 6 bases outside the gene matches. Germline loops: CDR1 SGHTS, CDR2 YDEGEE. The CDR3 length is 15 residues. CDR3 residues: CASSIAGVVYNEQFF. DNA for the CDR3: TGTGCCAGCAGTATAGCGGGAGTAGTCTACAATGAGCAGTTCTTC.

This clone was seen once. CDR3 coding DNA: TGTGCCAGCAGTCACGGGAAGGAGGCTGTGATCGGGCGAGAGACCCAGTACTTC. This codes for CASSHGKEAVIGRETQYF. V and J are TRBV27 and TRBJ2-5, with D possibly TRBD2 on 5 matching bases. Germline CDR1 reads MNHEY; CDR2 reads SMNVEV (reference sequence). The V gene lost 5 bases and the J gene lost 4 bases, with 26 bases spanning the gap. This CDR3 contains 18 residues.

V and J are TRBV6-4 and TRBJ2-3; 12 bases line up with TRBD2. CDR1 is MRHNA, CDR2 SNTAGT, per germline. Losses at the gene ends were 5 bases for V and 2 bases for J; bases not matched to a gene: 2. The CDR3 extends over 15 amino acids. The CDR3 loop is CASSRTSGTTDTQYF. The DNA of the CDR3 is TGTGCCAGCAGTAGGACTAGCGGGACCACAGATACGCAGTATTTT.